The clone carrying this T cell receptor beta chain is a singleton in its sample. Its antigen is currently unknown. Using immunoSEQ multiplex PCR, the repertoire was profiled, and TCRdb retains in-frame clones only, with some absent. The sample has about 140,000 clones, about three quarters seen once. Trimming removed 7 bases at V and 1 base at J, with 11 bases between. The CDR3 is 14 residues long. Germline V gene data show CDR1 as MRHNA and CDR2 as SNTAGT. This specimen comes from a study of cytotoxic CD8 clonotypes in ibrutinib-treated CLL. Study results and caveats: Sampling schedules were unmatched across sustained-remission and progressing patients.

The sample was PBMCs, taken after 24 months of ibrutinib treatment. The TCR sequence derives from a human donor with chronic lymphocytic leukemia. The chain combines TRBV6-4 with TRBJ1-5; no reliable D call. Here the CDR3 reads CASNPGLSNQPQHF. As DNA, the CDR3 is TGTGCCAGCAACCCAGGTCTCAGCAATCAGCCCCAGCATTTT.